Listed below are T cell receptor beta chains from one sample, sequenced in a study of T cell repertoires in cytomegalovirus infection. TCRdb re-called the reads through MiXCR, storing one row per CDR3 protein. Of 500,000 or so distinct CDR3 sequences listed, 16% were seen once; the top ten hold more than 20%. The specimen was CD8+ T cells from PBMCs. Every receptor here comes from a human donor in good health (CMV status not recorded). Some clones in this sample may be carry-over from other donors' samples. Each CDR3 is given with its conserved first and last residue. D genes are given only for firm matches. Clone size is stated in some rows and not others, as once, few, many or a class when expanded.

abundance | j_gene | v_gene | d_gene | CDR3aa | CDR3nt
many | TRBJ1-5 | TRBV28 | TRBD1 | CASSRQQGNQPQHF | TGTGCCAGCAGTAGGCAACAGGGGAATCAGCCCCAGCATTTT
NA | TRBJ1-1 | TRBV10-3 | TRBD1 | CAISEMGDSADIEAFF | TGTGCCATCAGTGAGATGGGGGACAGCGCCGACATTGAAGCTTTCTTT
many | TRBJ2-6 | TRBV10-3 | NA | CAISEPVHQAPSGANVLTF | TGTGCCATCAGTGAGCCTGTACACCAGGCGCCCTCTGGGGCCAACGTCCTGACTTTC
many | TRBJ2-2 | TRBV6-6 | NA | CASSYSRGPLYTGELFF | TGTGCCAGCAGTTACAGCAGGGGTCCCCTTTACACCGGGGAGCTGTTTTTT
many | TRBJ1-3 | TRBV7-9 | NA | CASSFKERINSGNTIYF | TGTGCCAGCAGCTTCAAGGAAAGGATCAACTCTGGAAACACCATATATTTT
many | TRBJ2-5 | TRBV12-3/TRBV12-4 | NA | CASSYVRDTKETQYF | TGTGCCAGCAGCTACGTTCGGGACACCAAAGAGACCCAGTACTTC
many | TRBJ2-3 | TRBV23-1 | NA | CASSQPRGGTDTQYF | TGCGCCAGCAGTCAACCGAGGGGAGGCACAGATACGCAGTATTTT
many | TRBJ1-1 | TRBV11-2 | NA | CASFPGTTGTEAFF | TGTGCCAGCTTCCCCGGGACCACGGGAACTGAAGCTTTCTTT
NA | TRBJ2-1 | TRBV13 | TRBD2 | CASSPRLAGASSYNEQFF | TGTGCCAGCAGCCCCCGACTAGCGGGGGCCAGCTCCTACAATGAGCAGTTCTTC
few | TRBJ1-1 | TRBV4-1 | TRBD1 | CASSQNRGRTEAFF | TGCGCCAGCAGCCAGAACAGGGGTCGCACTGAAGCTTTCTTT
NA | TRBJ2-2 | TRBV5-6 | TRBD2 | CASSNGLAGSTGELFF | TGTGCCAGCAGCAATGGACTAGCGGGGAGCACCGGGGAGCTGTTTTTT
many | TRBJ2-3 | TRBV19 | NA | CASRLPGTDTQYF | TGTGCCAGTAGACTTCCTGGGACAGATACGCAGTATTTT
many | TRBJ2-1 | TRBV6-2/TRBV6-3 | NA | CASSSPQRGEQFF | TGTGCCAGCAGTTCCCCTCAAAGGGGTGAGCAGTTCTTC
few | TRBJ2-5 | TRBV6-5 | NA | CASGVGQETQYF | TGTGCCAGTGGGGTAGGGCAAGAGACCCAGTACTTC
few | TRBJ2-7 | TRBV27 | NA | CASSPYLATYEQYF | TGTGCCAGCAGTCCCTATCTGGCGACCTACGAGCAGTACTTC
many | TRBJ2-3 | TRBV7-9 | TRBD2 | CASSSHLAGGPSSTDTQYF | TGTGCCAGCAGCTCCCATTTGGCGGGAGGGCCCTCTAGCACAGATACGCAGTATTTT
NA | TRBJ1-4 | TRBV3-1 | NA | CASSQDRTNEKLFF | TGTGCCAGCAGCCAAGATAGGACTAATGAAAAACTGTTTTTT
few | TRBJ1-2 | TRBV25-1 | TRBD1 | CASSDQTGGSYGYTF | TGTGCCAGCAGTGACCAGACAGGGGGATCCTATGGCTACACCTTC
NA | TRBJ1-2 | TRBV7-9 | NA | CASSPRTLGFGYTF | TGTGCTAGCAGCCCTAGGACATTGGGCTTTGGCTACACCTTC
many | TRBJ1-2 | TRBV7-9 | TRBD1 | CASSLDDRVNGYTF | TGTGCCAGCAGCTTAGACGACAGGGTGAATGGCTACACCTTC
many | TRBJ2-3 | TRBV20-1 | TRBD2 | CSAGTSGRFPDTQYF | TGCAGTGCTGGGACTAGCGGGAGGTTCCCAGATACGCAGTATTTT
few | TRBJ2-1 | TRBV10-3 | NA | CATRGEKQFF | TGTGCCACCCGAGGGGAAAAGCAGTTCTTC
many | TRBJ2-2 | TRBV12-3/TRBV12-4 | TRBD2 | CASSPEMGGGATGELFF | TGTGCCAGCAGCCCCGAGATGGGCGGGGGGGCCACCGGGGAGCTGTTTTTT
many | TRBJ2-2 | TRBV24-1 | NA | CATSDPGQRGGELFF | TGTGCCACCAGTGACCCCGGACAAAGGGGCGGGGAGCTGTTTTTT
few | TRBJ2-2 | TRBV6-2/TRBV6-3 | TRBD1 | CASNGQGYGGGELFF | TGTGCCAGCAATGGACAGGGGTATGGAGGCGGGGAGCTGTTTTTT
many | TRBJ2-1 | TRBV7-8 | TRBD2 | CASSNLAGAEPQNEQFF | TGTGCCAGCAGCAACCTAGCGGGAGCTGAACCTCAGAATGAGCAGTTCTTC
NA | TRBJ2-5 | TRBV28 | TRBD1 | CASSLRGQTFQETQYF | TGTGCCAGCAGTTTAAGGGGGCAAACCTTCCAAGAGACCCAGTACTTC
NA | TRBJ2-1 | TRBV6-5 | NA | CASTPGTLSFINEQFF | TGTGCCAGCACTCCTGGGACACTCTCTTTTATCAATGAGCAGTTCTTC
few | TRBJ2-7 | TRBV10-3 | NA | CAISESTSKWAEQYF | TGTGCCATCAGTGAGTCCACTAGCAAGTGGGCCGAGCAGTACTTC
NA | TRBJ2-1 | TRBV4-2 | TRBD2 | CASSYLAGIYNEQFF | TGTGCCAGCAGTTACCTAGCGGGGATCTACAATGAGCAGTTCTTC
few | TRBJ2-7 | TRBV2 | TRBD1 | CASSAPTQGVGYEQYF | TGTGCCAGCAGCGCGCCGACACAGGGGGTCGGCTACGAGCAGTACTTC
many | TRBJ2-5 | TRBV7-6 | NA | CASSLEGAQETQYF | TGTGCCAGCAGCTTAGAGGGAGCTCAAGAGACCCAGTACTTC
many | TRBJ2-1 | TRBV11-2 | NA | CASSLVLRLYNEQFF | TGTGCCAGCAGCTTAGTACTCCGCTTATACAATGAGCAGTTCTTC
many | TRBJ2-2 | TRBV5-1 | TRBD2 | CASSLAGGSYLRELFF | TGCGCCAGCAGCTTGGCCGGGGGGTCCTACCTCAGGGAGCTGTTTTTT
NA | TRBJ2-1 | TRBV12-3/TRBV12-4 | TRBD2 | CASSTSGEWWEQFF | TGTGCCAGCAGTACTAGCGGGGAGTGGTGGGAGCAGTTCTTC
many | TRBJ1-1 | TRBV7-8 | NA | CASSYSRGRGAAEAFF | TGTGCCAGCAGTTACTCCCGGGGCAGAGGGGCGGCTGAAGCTTTCTTT
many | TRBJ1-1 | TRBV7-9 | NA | CASKAGNTEAFF | TGTGCCAGCAAAGCAGGGAACACTGAAGCTTTCTTT
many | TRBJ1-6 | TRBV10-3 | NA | CANSGIYNSPLHF | TGTGCCAATTCCGGGATTTATAATTCACCCCTCCACTTT
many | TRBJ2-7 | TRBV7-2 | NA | CASSLGQALSYEQYF | TGTGCCAGCAGCTTAGGTCAAGCGCTCTCCTACGAGCAGTACTTC
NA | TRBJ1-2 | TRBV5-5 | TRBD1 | CASSLAIQGEYGYTF | TGTGCCAGCAGCTTAGCGATACAGGGGGAATATGGCTACACCTTC
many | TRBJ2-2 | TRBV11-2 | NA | CASSLGPNTGELFF | TGTGCCAGCAGTTTAGGTCCGAACACCGGGGAGCTGTTTTTT
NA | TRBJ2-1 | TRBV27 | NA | CASSSRPAPEQFF | TGTGCCAGCAGTTCCAGACCGGCCCCTGAGCAGTTCTTC
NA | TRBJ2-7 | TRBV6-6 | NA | CASSRTLREQYF | TGTGCCAGCAGTAGAACCCTGCGCGAGCAGTACTTC
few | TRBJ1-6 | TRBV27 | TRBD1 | CASKEGQGTSPLHF | TGTGCCAGCAAAGAAGGACAGGGAACTTCACCCCTCCACTTT
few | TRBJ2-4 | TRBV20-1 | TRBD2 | CSATSGGGKNIQYF | TGCAGTGCTACTAGCGGTGGGGGCAAAAACATTCAGTACTTC
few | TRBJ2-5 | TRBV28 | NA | CASSSRQKETQYF | TGTGCCAGCAGCTCTAGACAGAAAGAGACCCAGTACTTC
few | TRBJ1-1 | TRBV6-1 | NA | CASSGTSAEAFF | TGTGCCAGCAGCGGAACGAGCGCTGAAGCTTTCTTT
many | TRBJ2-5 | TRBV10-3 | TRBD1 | CAIRTGKETQYF | TGTGCCATCAGGACAGGGAAAGAGACCCAGTACTTC
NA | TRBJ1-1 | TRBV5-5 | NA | CAGSLLTEAFF | TGTGCCGGCAGCCTATTGACAGAAGCTTTCTTT
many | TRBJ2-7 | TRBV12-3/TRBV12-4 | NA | CASSFQPPQLAYEQYF | TGTGCCAGCAGTTTCCAACCGCCTCAACTAGCCTACGAGCAGTACTTC
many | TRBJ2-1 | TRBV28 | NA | CASSLAVRDEQFF | TGTGCCAGCAGTTTGGCAGTGCGGGATGAGCAGTTCTTC
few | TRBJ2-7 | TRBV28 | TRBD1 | CASSSPRQGRIYEQYF | TGTGCCAGCAGTTCGCCCCGACAGGGACGTATCTACGAGCAGTACTTC
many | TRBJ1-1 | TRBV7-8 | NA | CASSQGDLGEAFF | TGTGCCAGCAGCCAGGGAGATTTAGGAGAAGCTTTCTTT
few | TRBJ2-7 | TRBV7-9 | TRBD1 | CASSSGQGAIYEQYF | TGTGCCAGCAGCTCGGGACAGGGGGCGATCTACGAGCAGTACTTC
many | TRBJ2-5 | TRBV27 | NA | CASSFNAEAGTQYF | TGTGCCAGCAGTTTTAATGCAGAGGCAGGGACCCAGTACTTC
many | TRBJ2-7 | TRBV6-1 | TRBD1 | CASRPPGTGLYEQYF | TGTGCCAGCAGACCCCCTGGGACAGGGCTCTACGAGCAGTACTTC
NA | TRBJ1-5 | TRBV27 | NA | CASSLPGLDQPQHF | TGTGCCAGCAGTTTACCAGGGCTAGATCAGCCCCAGCATTTT
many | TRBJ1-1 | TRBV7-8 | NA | CASSLGSAKAFF | TGTGCCAGCAGCTTAGGGAGCGCAAAAGCTTTCTTT
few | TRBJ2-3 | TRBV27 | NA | CASSLDRPAVDTQYF | TGTGCCAGCAGTTTGGACAGACCTGCAGTGGATACGCAGTATTTT